This T cell receptor (beta chain) was captured by sequencing in a study of blood T cells in healthy people across ages. The V end lost 4 bases, the J end lost 7 bases, and 17 bases lay between the germline ends. The CDR3 is 14 amino acids. Germline V gene lookup returns CDR1 SQVTM and CDR2 ANQGSEA. The authors ran a second PCR of about 6 to 11 cycles using a sample-barcoded 5' primer and a J-beta primer mix. TCRdb ran MiXCR on the 5' RACE reads and lists one entry per CDR3 protein. The data show about 1.8 million distinct CDR3 sequences, 49% seen once. The source is a woman aged 40 to 50 in good health. The sequencing sample was made of blood. This chain connects TRBV29-1 to TRBJ2-1; tentatively, D is TRBD1 or TRBD2 (5 bases each). This CDR3 reads CSVAGTATYNEQFF. CDR3 nucleotides: TGCAGCGTTGCCGGGACGGCGACTTATAATGAGCAGTTCTTC.